This T cell receptor (beta chain) is drawn from a study of T-cell memory formation after mild COVID-19. Whole-study results and caveats: What remained unconfirmed was the SARS-CoV-2 specificity of second-wave clones peaking on day 37. Memory cells collected pre-infection included some clones that later responded, suggesting cross-reactive memory joined.

This clonotype has just a few counts. Its specificity is not known. Germline V CDR1 and CDR2: SGDLS, YYNGEE. V lost 0 bases, J lost 8 bases, and 17 bases lay in between. The CDR3 runs to 16 residues. TCRdb re-called the 5' RACE reads with MiXCR, one entry per CDR3 protein. The table records around 200,000 distinct CDR3 sequences, 20% to 25% of them present only once. V and J are TRBV9 and TRBJ1-4; D is undetermined. Sequencing was performed on PBMCs or a T cell subset sorted from them (not recorded which). This receptor was obtained from an adult woman who had mild COVID-19 (a few samples of this study predate the infection). Cell type and time point are not known. The DNA of the CDR3 is TGTGCCAGCAGCGTAGCTCTTCGGTGGATCGGGGAAAAACTGTTTTTT. This encodes CASSVALRWIGEKLFF.